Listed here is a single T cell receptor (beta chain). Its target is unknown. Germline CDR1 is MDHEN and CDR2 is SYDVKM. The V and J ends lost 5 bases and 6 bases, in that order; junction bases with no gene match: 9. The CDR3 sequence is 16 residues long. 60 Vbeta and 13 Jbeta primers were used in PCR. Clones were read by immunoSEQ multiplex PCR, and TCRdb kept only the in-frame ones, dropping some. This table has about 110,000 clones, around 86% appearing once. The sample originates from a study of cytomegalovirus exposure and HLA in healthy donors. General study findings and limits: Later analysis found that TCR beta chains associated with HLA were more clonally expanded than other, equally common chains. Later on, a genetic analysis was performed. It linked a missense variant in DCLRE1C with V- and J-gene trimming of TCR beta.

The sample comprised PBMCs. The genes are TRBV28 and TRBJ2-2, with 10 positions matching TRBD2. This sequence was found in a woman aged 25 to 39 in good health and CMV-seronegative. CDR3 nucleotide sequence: TGTGCCAGCAGTAACAGCGGGAGGGCCGGGTCCGGGGAGCTGTTTTTT. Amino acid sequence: CASSNSGRAGSGELFF.